This TCR beta chain was recovered during a study of shared clonotypes between healthy human individuals (dated by TCRdb to about 2020). Notes on the research overall: Two women and a few men aged 18 to 49 years were included in the cohort. For each donor, CD4 naive and CD4 memory were each run on three plates, CD8 naive on two plates, and CD8 memory on one plate. The study deeply sequenced blood TCR repertoires of several healthy adults to estimate repertoire size and the extent of clonotype sharing between individuals. To increase sequencing depth and limit assay-specific biases, TCR repertoire library preparation and sequencing were carried out by different laboratories using diverse techniques. Per donor, leukapheresis produced somewhere between about 0.8 and 9.5 billion PBMCs.

Counted from cysteine to phenylalanine, this CDR3 has 14 amino acids. The kept DNA is CDR3 alone, 42 bases in frame from the first base. CDR1 and CDR2, per the germline V gene, are SQVTM and ANQGSEA. Ends trimmed: V by 7 bases, J by 7 bases; bases unmatched to a gene: 8. TCR CDR3 regions were amplified from genomic DNA by multiplex PCR using the deep immunoSEQ assay. Extracted genomic DNA from each cell subset was spread evenly across all wells of several immunoSEQ 96-well plates, with each plate serving as a replicate. For sorted subsets, about 200 ng genomic DNA, equal to some 30,000 T cell genomes, was loaded into each replicate PCR. Purified libraries were quantified with a Qubit 3.0 fluorometer, sized on a Bioanalyzer 2100, and re-quantified with the KAPA Library Quantification kit. Each immunoSEQ 96-well plate was sequenced on its own single-read 150-cycle Illumina NextSeq 550 flow cell. On the authors' methods: The immunoSEQ output contained only junctional sequences without quality scores, so filtering could not match that applied to full-length reads. To assign V/J genes and CDR3, sequences were annotated against IMGT germline references using PyIR, a Python wrapper for IgBLAST v1.9. Reads were filtered out if the reads had weak V/J assignments (E-value above 1e-6), no CDR3, stop codons, out-of-frame junctions, or ambiguous translated residues. V3J clonotypes were defined by identical inferred V gene, J gene, and CDR3 amino acid sequence. Percentage overlap between repertoires was computed as shared unique clonotypes divided by the size of the smaller repertoire. Richness of each repertoire was evaluated using RTK rarefaction, the Chao1 estimator, and Recon v2.1 estimates of unobserved clonotypes. For all TCRbeta clonotypes obtained by the gDNA method from a handful of donors, generation probabilities were computed with OLGA. The table was pulled from immuneACCESS by TCRdb, which kept in-frame rearrangements only. Such tables lose some clones; where checked, under half of the loss comes from unresolved V genes, and the rest has no known cause. The V and J calls and clone size come from that table; D and trimming were worked out from the DNA. This sample holds roughly 2.2 million clones; 80% to 95% were observed only once. Together, the top ten hold approximately 0.4% of the sample.

The donors were healthy, HIV-negative adults with no recently reported acute infections or vaccinations. Every donor was a Caucasian adult living in Nashville, Tennessee, USA. Magnetic negative selection was used to enrich CD4+ T cells, after which naive cells were positively selected on CD45RA and the negative fraction became the memory subset. Blood was obtained by leukapheresis, after which PBMCs were separated by Ficoll-Histopaque density gradient centrifugation and cryopreserved in liquid nitrogen vapor phase. Analytical flow cytometry was used to check the purity and quantity of each magnetically sorted T cell population. From each sorted fraction, genomic DNA was isolated and quantified by UV absorbance on a Nanodrop 2000c. Broad study findings and their caveats: Naive subsets generally had larger estimated clonotype richness than memory subsets. Incomplete sequencing was indicated by rarefaction of sorted-subset datasets, despite the large sequencing depth. Only blood was sampled, and tissue TCR repertoires likely differ from those in blood. The small number of donors limited the genetic and exposure-history diversity represented. Pairwise subsampling led to the expectation that sequencing depth would affect the degree of clonotype sharing among donors. Compared with non-shared clonotypes, clonotypes shared by all four sorted-subset donors had higher generation probabilities. Sharing across a few donors was observed for about 5% of naive CD4, around 3.5% of naive CD8, about 2.3% of memory CD4, and 0.4% of memory CD8 clonotypes.

In regard to this clone: No cognate antigen has been identified for it. The input lacks base qualities; no much larger clone sits a single base away.

Recombination joined TRBV29-1 with TRBJ2-4, with TRBD2 matching 12 junction bases. The clonotype was recovered from a man aged 18 to 35 in good health. Some clones in this sample may be carry-over from other donors' samples. Sequencing used naive CD4+ T cells from PBMCs. The cell subset or site label on this specimen signifies: CD45RA+ positively selected. The CDR3 region: CSGSSGRAGNIQYF. At the DNA level, the sequence is TGCAGCGGATCTAGCGGGAGGGCCGGGAACATTCAGTACTTC. Supplemented by the reference TRBV29-1 and TRBJ2-4 proteins around the CDR3, the complete variable domain is SAVISQKPSRDICQRGTSLTIQCQVDSQVTMMFWYRQQPGQSLTLIATANQGSEATYESGFVIDKFPISRPNLTFSTLTVSNMSPEDSSIYLCSGSSGRAGNIQYFGAGTRLSVL.